The 24 T cell receptor beta chains reported below all come from one sample, sequenced in a study of cytomegalovirus exposure and HLA in healthy donors. Use of 60 Vbeta and 13 Jbeta primers characterized the PCR. TCRdb's table, derived via immunoSEQ multiplex PCR, lists solely in-frame clones and lacks some. The data hold about 60,000 clones, with 82% observed a single time. Sequencing used PBMCs. The receptors originated from a man aged 25-45 years in good health and CMV-seronegative.

The chain is built from TRBV28 and TRBJ2-7; D call uncertain. Looked up from germline, CDR1 is MDHEN and CDR2 is SYDVKM. Trimming pared 2 bases from V and 2 bases from J, leaving 13 bases between. This CDR3 spans 15 amino acids. CDR3 amino acids: CASSLRRLITYEQYF. The CDR3 DNA reads TGTGCCAGCAGTTTAAGAAGACTCATTACCTACGAGCAGTACTTC.

V and J are TRBV28 and TRBJ1-5; TRBD1 aligns across 7 bases. CDR1 and CDR2 from the germline V gene are MDHEN and SYDVKM. The CDR3 runs to 15 residues. The J segment lost 3 bases and the V segment lost 10 bases, leaving 12 bases of the junction unmatched. DNA of the CDR3: TGTGCCACATTAAAGGACAGGACCTACAATCAGCCCCAGCATTTT. Its protein product is CATLKDRTYNQPQHF.

J is TRBJ1-6 and V is TRBV5-4, with TRBD1 identical over 7 bases. The CDR3 spans 20 residues. The V and J ends lost 0 bases and 6 bases, in that order; junction bases with no gene match: 18. CDR1 SGHNT and CDR2 YYREEE come from the germline V gene (reference sequence). In DNA form, the CDR3 reads TGTGCCAGCAGCTTGGTAACAGGGGAAGGCCCCTTTTCACGTAATTCACCCCTCCACTTT. Amino acids: CASSLVTGEGPFSRNSPLHF.

This sequence joins TRBV7-3 and TRBJ2-1; 9 bases match TRBD2. Per germline, CDR1 SGHTA and CDR2 FQGTGA. Trimming removed 5 bases from V and 8 bases from J; junction bases left unmatched: 13. The CDR3 sequence is 16 residues long. The CDR3 DNA sequence: TGTGCCAGCAGCCCAGCCGGCGGGGGGGCTGTTGATGAGCAGTTCTTC. Amino acid sequence: CASSPAGGGAVDEQFF.

V gene TRBV6-5 combines with J gene TRBJ1-4; D is undetermined. Trimming took 6 bases from V and 8 from J, leaving 19 bases between them. The CDR3 has 15 amino acids. Germline assignment: CDR1 MNHEY and CDR2 SVGAGI. As DNA, the CDR3 is TGTGCCAGCAGCCCTCACACCGCTGCCGGGGAAAAACTGTTTTTT. Translating it yields CASSPHTAAGEKLFF.

CDR3 coding DNA: TGTGCCAGCAGTGAATGGTCCCGGGACAAGACCTACGAGCAGTACTTC. This sequence encodes CASSEWSRDKTYEQYF. The rearrangement links TRBV6-1 to TRBJ2-7; weak D call: TRBD1 (6 bases). The CDR3 contains 16 residues. The germline V gene has CDR1 MNHNS and CDR2 SASEGT. V lost 2 bases, J lost 2 bases, and 16 bases lay in between.

The chain links TRBV5-5 to TRBJ2-5; D ambiguous. Deletions cut 0 bases from V and 8 bases from J, with 5 bases between. Germline assignment: CDR1 SGHKS and CDR2 YYEKEE (reference sequence). The CDR3 sequence is 11 residues long. DNA of the CDR3: TGTGCCAGCAGCTTGGGTGTAACCCAGTACTTC. This gives the protein CASSLGVTQYF.

This clone was detected only a few times. Within the sample, other DNA sequences also encode this same CDR3. The gene calls are TRBV7-9 and TRBJ2-7; D remains ambiguous. This CDR3 has 13 amino acids. Looked up from germline, CDR1 is SEHNR and CDR2 is FQNEAQ (reference sequence). Trimming removed 10 bases at V and 3 bases at J, with 16 bases between. CDR3 region: CAISLPGDYEQYF. In DNA, the CDR3 is TGTGCCATCTCGCTCCCAGGCGACTACGAGCAGTACTTC.

The chain recombines TRBV7-9 with TRBJ1-1; D is uncertain. CDR1 and CDR2 (germline): SEHNR, FQNEAQ (reference sequence). V was shortened by 5 bases and J by 3 bases, with 10 bases between the two germline ends. The CDR3 sequence is 13 residues long. The CDR3 coding sequence is TGTGCCAGCAGCCCCCAGAGGTACACTGAAGCTTTCTTT. Protein sequence: CASSPQRYTEAFF.

The rearrangement uses TRBV6-5 and TRBJ1-1; the D gene is possibly TRBD1 (5 bases). The CDR3 spans 15 residues. From germline, CDR1 is MNHEY and CDR2 SVGAGI. Deletions cut 0 bases from V and 1 base from J, with 9 bases between. The CDR3 loop reads CASSYSQGRNTEAFF. CDR3 nucleotides: TGTGCCAGCAGTTACTCCCAGGGTAGGAACACTGAAGCTTTCTTT.

The genes are TRBV5-6 and TRBJ2-5; perhaps TRBD1 as D (6 bases). V dropped 1 base and J dropped 3 bases, with 16 bases sitting between them. The V gene's germline CDR1 is SGHDT and CDR2 YYEEEE. The CDR3 is made up of 16 amino acids. As DNA, the CDR3 is TGTGCCAGCAGCTTGAATGTGGGACACCTCAAAGAGACCCAGTACTTC. Amino acids: CASSLNVGHLKETQYF.

The chain is built from TRBV7-8 and TRBJ2-7; 14 bases fit TRBD2. Germline assignment: CDR1 SGHVS and CDR2 FQNEAQ. The V gene end was trimmed by 4 bases and the J gene end by 5 bases; junction bases not matched to a gene: 13. The CDR3 covers 18 residues. CDR3 coding DNA: TGTGCCAGCAGCTCAACCCCGTCCGGGACTAGCGGGAGACACGAGCAGTACTTC. Amino acid sequence: CASSSTPSGTSGRHEQYF.

The chain combines TRBV11-2 with TRBJ2-7, with 7 bases lining up with TRBD1. V dropped 6 bases and J dropped 2; count of bases not matched to a gene: 10. The CDR3 runs 15 residues. Germline CDR1 and CDR2: SGHAT and FQNNGV. CDR3 in amino acids: CASSREGTDAYEQYF. The DNA of the CDR3 is TGTGCCAGCAGTCGAGAAGGGACAGATGCCTACGAGCAGTACTTC.

The V call is TRBV5-1, the J call TRBJ1-1; D not resolved. CDR3 length equals 13 residues. Germline CDR1 SGHRS, CDR2 YFSETQ. Trimming cost V 4 bases and J 4 bases, with 11 bases left between them. The CDR3 DNA reads TGCGCCAGCAGCGCAGGAGGCGCCACTGAAGCTTTCTTT. As protein: CASSAGGATEAFF.

V usage is TRBV27 and J usage is TRBJ2-4, with 9 nucleotides matching TRBD1. V was clipped by 5 bases and J by 0 bases; unmatched bases: 5. This CDR3 has 16 residues. The germline gives CDR1 MNHEY, CDR2 SMNVEV (reference sequence). CDR3 sequence reads: CASSTRTGEAKNIQYF. CDR3 nucleotides: TGTGCCAGCAGTACCCGGACAGGGGAAGCCAAAAACATTCAGTACTTC.

This chain uses TRBV5-4 with TRBJ1-4, with 9 bases fitting TRBD1. Germline V lookup: CDR1 SGHNT, CDR2 YYREEE (reference sequence). This CDR3 contains 16 residues. The V and J ends lost 1 base and 0 bases, in that order; junction bases with no gene match: 1. The CDR3 reads CASSLTGGATNEKLFF. In DNA form, the CDR3 reads TGTGCCAGCAGCTTGACAGGGGGCGCAACTAATGAAAAACTGTTTTTT.

The chain carries TRBV21-1 and TRBJ1-6. TRBV21-1 is listed as a pseudogene. This CDR3 has 18 amino acids. The CDR3 reads CASSKGSVRSSYNSPLHF. In nucleotides, the CDR3 is TGTGCCAGCAGCAAAGGAAGCGTAAGGAGCTCCTATAATTCACCCCTCCACTTT.

This clone was seen once. The CDR3 bases are TGTGCCAGCAGCGTAGGGGCTAGCGGGGGGGCAGGGCAAGAGACCCAGTACTTC. Its translation: CASSVGASGGAGQETQYF. This rearrangement joins TRBV9 to TRBJ2-5; the match to TRBD2 covers 12 bases. The germline gives CDR1 SGDLS, CDR2 YYNGEE. The CDR3 covers 18 residues. The J segment lost 2 bases and the V segment lost 0 bases, leaving 8 bases of the junction unmatched.

The chain uses TRBV10-1 and TRBJ2-7, with D perhaps TRBD1 (6 bases). Germline-derived CDR1 and CDR2 are WNHNN and SYGVQD (reference sequence). Trimming stripped 3 bases from V and 5 bases from J, with 17 bases between. The CDR3 sequence is 15 residues long. CDR3 coding DNA: TGCGCCAGCAGTGACCGCAGGGGTCCAACAAACGAGCAGTACTTC. Its protein is CASSDRRGPTNEQYF.

This clone was observed a single time. The chain joins TRBV7-9 to TRBJ2-3, with 7 bases matching TRBD1. The CDR3 is 15 amino acids. Trimming cost V 1 base and J 4 bases; bases outside gene matches: 5. The germline gives CDR1 SEHNR, CDR2 FQNEAQ (reference sequence). CDR3 region: CASSLGDRVADTQYF. The CDR3 DNA is TGTGCCAGCAGCTTAGGAGACAGGGTCGCAGATACGCAGTATTTT.

This clone was picked up a small number of times. The chain uses TRBV6-5 and TRBJ1-1, with 12 bases matching TRBD1. With 6 bases clipped from V and 1 base from J, the junction kept 0 bases outside the gene matches. CDR1 is MNHEY and CDR2 is SVGAGI in the germline V gene. The CDR3 consists of 14 residues. CDR3 sequence reads: CASRGQGANTEAFF. The CDR3 bases are TGTGCCAGCAGGGGACAGGGGGCGAACACTGAAGCTTTCTTT.

This chain joins TRBV5-4 and TRBJ1-2, with 9 bases matching TRBD1. Per the germline V gene, CDR1 is SGHNT and CDR2 is YYREEE (reference sequence). After removal of 0 bases from V and 9 bases from J, the junction contained 9 bases not matched to a gene. CDR3 length: 15 residues. Here the CDR3 DNA reads TGTGCCAGCAGCTTGGGGATTGACAGGGGGTATAGCTACACCTTC. It translates to CASSLGIDRGYSYTF. The full variable domain, its missing parts supplied by reference TRBV5-4 and TRBJ1-2, is ETGVTQSPTHLIKTRGQQVTLRCSSQSGHNTVSWYQQALGQGPQFIFQYYREEENGRGNFPPRFSGLQFPNYSSELNVNALELDDSALYLCASSLGIDRGYSYTFGSGTRLTVV.

This clone was detected a few times. This chain connects TRBV5-1 to TRBJ2-2; tentative D call: TRBD2 (5 bases). The V gene's germline CDR1 is SGHRS and CDR2 YFSETQ. Trimming stripped 2 bases from V and 0 bases from J, with 11 bases between. CDR3 size: 16 residues. The CDR3 sequence is CASSLPSGTNTGELFF. CDR3 nucleotide sequence: TGCGCCAGCAGCTTACCGAGCGGAACGAACACCGGGGAGCTGTTTTTT.

The rearrangement links TRBV9 to TRBJ2-1; 7 nucleotides match TRBD2. This CDR3 has 15 amino acids. The germline CDR1 and CDR2 sequences are SGDLS and YYNGEE. With 1 base clipped from V and 6 bases from J, the junction kept 7 bases outside the gene matches. Here the CDR3 reads CASSVLGGRANEQFF. CDR3 in DNA: TGTGCCAGCAGCGTACTGGGAGGGAGGGCCAATGAGCAGTTCTTC.